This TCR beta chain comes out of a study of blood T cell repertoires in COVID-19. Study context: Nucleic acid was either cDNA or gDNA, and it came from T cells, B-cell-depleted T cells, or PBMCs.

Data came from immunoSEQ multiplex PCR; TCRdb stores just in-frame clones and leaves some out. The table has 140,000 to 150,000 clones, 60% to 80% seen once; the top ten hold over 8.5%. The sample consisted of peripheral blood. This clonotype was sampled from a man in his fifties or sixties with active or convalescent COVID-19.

In nucleotides, the CDR3 is TGTGCCAGCAGTCCCCCGGGGGGCGCATCGGGGAGCACTGAAGCTTTCTTT. Amino acids: CASSPPGGASGSTEAFF. The chain employs TRBV6-6 and TRBJ1-1; D is possibly TRBD1 (6 bases). V shed 5 bases and J shed 4 bases, with 23 bases lying between them. This CDR3 region has 17 residues. Germline V gene sequence: CDR1 MNHNY, CDR2 SVGAGI (reference sequence).